The source of this T cell receptor beta chain is a study of blood T cells in healthy people across ages. A second PCR of 7 to 11 cycles used a sample-barcoded 5' primer and a J-beta primer mix. Via MiXCR, TCRdb re-called the 5' RACE reads, giving one row per CDR3 protein. Of roughly 500,000 distinct CDR3 sequences listed, about 24% are singletons. This clonotype came up a few times. This CDR3 spans 16 amino acids. CDR1 and CDR2 (germline): MGHDK, SYGVNS. V was pared by 1 base and J by 2 bases, with 14 bases between. The same sample was also used in a study of T cells of mothers and their children.

The chain couples TRBV25-1 to TRBJ2-5; D might be TRBD1 (6 bases). The sequenced material came from blood. The sequence was collected from a boy between 10 and 17 years old in good health. CDR3: CASSESGRGGQETQYF. The CDR3 DNA follows: TGTGCCAGCAGTGAATCTGGCAGGGGCGGGCAAGAGACCCAGTACTTC.